What follows are 13 T cell receptor beta chains derived from one specimen sequenced in a study of blood T cell repertoires in COVID-19. Profiling relied on immunoSEQ multiplex PCR, and the TCRdb table lists in-frame clones only, not all of them. Here the sample spans about 62,000 clones, around 85% being singletons. The sequencing input was peripheral blood. Receptors were obtained from a man in his 60s with acute or convalescent COVID-19.

This clone was counted a single time. V is TRBV11-2 and J is TRBJ2-1, with a weak D call TRBD1 (6 bases). The germline V gene encodes CDR1 SGHAT and CDR2 FQNNGV. The V and J ends lost 3 bases and 13 bases respectively, with 16 bases between them. The CDR3 runs 13 residues. The CDR3 is CASSFPPRTEQFF. The DNA of the CDR3 is TGTGCCAGCAGCTTCCCCCCCAGGACAGAACAGTTCTTC. Together with reference TRBV11-2 and TRBJ2-1, the CDR3 gives the full variable domain: EAGVAQSPRYKIIEKRQSVAFWCNPISGHATLYWYQQILGQGPKLLIQFQNNGVVDDSQLPKDRFSAERLKGVDSTLKIQPAKLEDSAVYLCASSFPPRTEQFFGPGTRLTVL.

This clone was seen a handful of times. The chain is built from TRBV24-1 and TRBJ2-1, with D perhaps matching TRBD1 (6 bases). CDR1 and CDR2 (germline): KGHDR, SFDVKD. Trimming took 4 bases from V and 8 from J, leaving 17 bases between them. CDR3 length: 15 amino acids. CDR3 DNA: TGTGCCACCAGTGACCGGGACAAAAAAGTCGATGAGCAGTTCTTC. It specifies CATSDRDKKVDEQFF.

The chain combines TRBV28 with TRBJ1-5, with a possible D match to TRBD1 (5 bases). Germline values: CDR1 MDHEN, CDR2 SYDVKM. V dropped 4 bases and J dropped 3 bases, with 10 bases sitting between them. The CDR3 contains 14 residues. CDR3: CASSYGHPNQPQHF. In DNA, the CDR3 is TGTGCCAGCAGTTACGGACATCCCAATCAGCCCCAGCATTTT.

This clone has just one count. The chain has TRBV7-6 and TRBJ1-3, with a tentative D call TRBD1 (5 bases). Trimming removed 2 bases from V and 12 bases from J, with 11 bases in between. CDR3 length: 12 amino acids. Germline-derived CDR1 and CDR2 are SGHVS and FNYEAQ. In nucleotides, the CDR3 is TGTGCCAGCAGCTTAACAGCTCAGGGCATATATTTT. Translating gives CASSLTAQGIYF.

The rearrangement links TRBV6-2 or TRBV6-3 to TRBJ1-1, with D possibly being TRBD1 (6 bases). Germline-derived CDR1 and CDR2 are MNHEY and SVGEGT. Trimming cost V 2 bases and J 6 bases, with 13 bases left between them. The length of the CDR3 is 14 residues. The CDR3 reads CASSYRGGFSEAFF. The CDR3 DNA reads as TGTGCCAGCAGTTACCGAGGGGGTTTCTCTGAAGCTTTCTTT.

The J gene is TRBJ2-2, the V gene TRBV21-1; the table assigns TRBD1, which was not confirmed against the DNA. TRBV21-1 constitutes a pseudogene. The CDR3 contains 15 residues. For the CDR3, the DNA is TGTGCCAGTACAAGACAGGGGGATGGCACCGGGGAGCTGTTTTTT. Translating it yields CASTRQGDGTGELFF.

This clone was detected a few times. The chain carries TRBV7-2 and TRBJ1-6, with TRBD1 matching 7 bases. The CDR3 extends over 15 amino acids. Germline V gives CDR1 SGHTA, CDR2 FQGNSA. Trimming cost V 5 bases and J 7 bases; bases outside gene matches: 8. This chain's CDR3 is CASSPAGTENSPLHF. The CDR3 region has the DNA TGTGCCAGCAGCCCGGCCGGGACAGAAAATTCACCCCTCCACTTT.

The chain recombines TRBV25-1 with TRBJ1-1, with D unresolved. V was shortened by 11 bases and J by 3 bases, with 19 bases between the two germline ends. The CDR3 spans 14 residues. CDR1 is MGHDK, CDR2 SYGVNS, per germline. The CDR3 DNA is TGTGCCTCACGGGCCCCGTGGGGAGACACTGAAGCTTTCTTT. This encodes CASRAPWGDTEAFF.

J is TRBJ2-1 and V is TRBV24-1; D uncertain. The CDR3 runs to 14 residues. Between the trimmed V and J ends, which lost 3 bases and 1 base, there was a span of 6 bases. In germline, CDR1 is KGHDR, CDR2 SFDVKD. CDR3 nucleotide sequence: TGTGCCACCAGTGATCCCCGGTCCTACAATGAGCAGTTCTTC. This codes for CATSDPRSYNEQFF.

The gene calls are TRBV4-1 and TRBJ1-4, with D unclear. The CDR3 has 17 residues. V lost 3 bases and J 5 bases, leaving 19 bases between the germline ends. Germline CDR1 and CDR2: MGHRA and YSYEKL. The CDR3 region is CASSHRGTNTENEKLFF. CDR3 nucleotides: TGCGCCAGCAGCCACAGAGGTACAAACACCGAGAATGAAAAACTGTTTTTT.

This clone was counted only a few times. The J gene is TRBJ1-1, the V gene TRBV29-1; D gene unclear. This CDR3 comprises 10 residues. Germline-derived CDR1 and CDR2 are SQVTM and ANQGSEA. Trimming stripped 4 bases from V and 2 bases from J, with 2 bases between. CDR3 DNA: TGCAGCGTTGCTAACACTGAAGCTTTCTTT. Protein: CSVANTEAFF. The full variable domain, in which reference TRBV29-1 and TRBJ1-1 provide the parts outside the CDR3, is SAVISQKPSRDICQRGTSLTIQCQVDSQVTMMFWYRQQPGQSLTLIATANQGSEATYESGFVIDKFPISRPNLTFSTLTVSNMSPEDSSIYLCSVANTEAFFGQGTRLTVV.

V is TRBV5-6 and J is TRBJ2-3; the D gene is possibly TRBD1 (6 bases). This CDR3 contains 16 residues. Germline lookup yields CDR1 SGHDT and CDR2 YYEEEE. Trimming took 5 bases from V and 5 from J, leaving 21 bases between them. CDR3: CASSQRDMENGDTQYF. Written as DNA, the CDR3 is TGTGCCAGCAGTCAGAGGGACATGGAGAATGGAGATACGCAGTATTTT.

In its sample, this clone was seen a few times. V and J are TRBV5-1 and TRBJ2-3; D may be TRBD1 (6 bases). V lost 4 bases and J lost 2, with 20 bases in between. Germline CDR1 reads SGHRS; CDR2 reads YFSETQ. The CDR3 extends over 17 amino acids. The CDR3 protein is CASSGIPQGLTTDTQYF. The CDR3 DNA follows: TGCGCCAGCAGCGGGATACCACAGGGCCTAACCACAGATACGCAGTATTTT.